The text below deals with one T cell receptor beta chain. There is no known antigen for this receptor. Base qualities are missing; no much larger clone stands one base away. The cohort comprised under 700 healthy bone marrow donors. At the time of sampling, every cohort member was nominally healthy, though immune exposures that went unrecorded were likely present. The donor was CMV seronegative and belonged to the group of 352 seronegative cohort members. A peripheral blood sample was collected from each donor, and TCR beta sequencing was performed on peripheral blood mononuclear cells. The Qiagen DNeasy Blood Extraction Kit was used to extract genomic DNA from the blood cell samples. These data come from a study of cytomegalovirus exposure and HLA in healthy donors (dated by TCRdb to 2016 to 2017). Study-level background: An earlier analysis of some 620 of the donors reported 276 Gb of sequence data and some 110 million unique TCR beta sequences obtained from 180 million or so T cells. Roughly 300 gigabases of sequencing data and 70 million to 100 million unique TCR sequences made up an early release that covered about 640 HLA-typed donors. The genetic ancestry cluster associated with self-reported Caucasian donors included 80% to 90% of the approximately 410 genotyped donors. The study was designed to test whether signatures of past pathogen exposure could be identified by cataloging public T cell receptors. The T cell repertoires of some 670 subjects were profiled by immunosequencing and related to cytomegalovirus serostatus. Along with the approximately 700-subject first cohort, a separate validation cohort of around 110 different subjects was used. The study combined high-throughput TCR immunosequencing, statistical association of individual TCRs with disease status, and machine learning to predict cytomegalovirus infection status. A later analysis re-analyzed previously published TCR beta repertoires from approximately 670 donors and added high-resolution HLA genotyping to study TCR occurrence patterns. In the later analysis, no new phenotypic data were used to find candidate immune exposures; instead, reliance was placed on TCR beta sequences and their occurrence across donors. In an earlier analysis of a few hundred of the donors, high-throughput TCR beta sequencing was used to judge whether each TCR beta V gene segment behaved as functional or pseudogenic. Alongside the repertoire data, information on donor age, sex, ethnicity and CMV serostatus was compiled. In a later genetic analysis, genome-wide SNP genotypes for 398 of the 666 donors were used, and that subset was treated as a discovery cohort. All discovery cohort repertoires had been generated using a single sequencing platform. HLA typing included class I and class II loci at four-digit resolution. Typing coverage varied by locus: roughly 629-630 donors for A, B, C, DRB1 and DQB1; 522 for DQA1; about 590 for DPA1; 450 to 480 for DPB1. Because of strong linkage in the cohort, roughly 5 DR-DQ haplotypes were treated as single units for association and clustering. On average, over 200,000 unique TCR beta nucleotide sequences were sequenced per donor among about 400 genotyped donors of the cohort, with around 19% of those sequences being non-productive. Overall study outcomes, separate from this receptor: For the cohort, immune exposure information was limited to CMV serostatus. A later analysis associated about 17,000 TCR beta sequences with specific HLA alleles at a false discovery rate of 0.05. According to a later analysis, TCR association rates differed among HLA loci, with DRB1 alleles showing the most associated TCRs and HLA-C alleles showing the fewest. Broadly in line with IMGT annotations, most TCR beta V segments showed up in productive rearrangements about 90% or about 30% of the time in an earlier analysis of approximately 600 of the donors. In this cohort, only TCR beta chains were sequenced, and detectable features were limited by the absence of alpha or paired-chain data. In the study, roughly 160 TCR beta chains were listed as associated with cytomegalovirus. The authors suggested that the approach could potentially be extended to other disease states and immunological phenotypes. Because some donors lacked HLA typing at each locus, the association tests relied only on the typed subset. A further reported finding was that TCR beta sequences accurately predicted the HLA-A and HLA-B alleles for most subjects in the first cohort. Most TCR sequences were seen in very few donors, while some public TCRs were found in many individuals. The earlier analysis of around 600 of the donors excluded 15 to 20 rarely observed V segments, including chromosome 9 orphons, because counts were too low. Strong co-occurrence of HLA alleles, especially DR and DQ, made assigning TCR associations to individual alleles difficult. A later analysis reported that several top co-occurrence clusters appeared linked to parvovirus B19, influenza, CMV and Epstein-Barr virus. The sequencing pipeline was judged likely to have produced a cluster of highly shared sequence variants as a technical artifact. According to a later analysis, most CMV-associated TCR beta chains appeared to be HLA-restricted, and the HLA associations seemed to be driven largely by CMV exposure. A later analysis found that HLA-associated TCR beta chains were more clonally expanded and had lower generation probabilities than equally common non-associated chains. Sequencing depth was assumed to be roughly uniform across donors in the presence/absence analyses, though that assumption may not hold. Correlated functional status among segregating V segments might reflect linkage disequilibrium, but an unknown experimental factor could not be ruled out. A later genetic analysis associated a missense DCLRE1C variant with V-gene and J-gene trimming of TCR beta chains, and an independent cohort replicated the association. Some IMGT-functional V segments, including TRBV6-2 and TRBV6-3, could not be told apart with the 87-base-pair reads, so those segments were excluded. According to a later genetic analysis, donors in an Asian-associated ancestry cluster had fewer N-insertions in productive TCRs than the approximately 630-donor mean. A few of the identified cytomegalovirus-associated TCR beta chains were confirmed in vitro to be specific for cytomegalovirus antigens. The classifier was reported to diagnose cytomegalovirus status with high specificity and sensitivity in both the original cohort and the validation cohort.

V loses 3 bases at its end and J loses 7 bases; junction bases beyond the gene matches: 11. CDR1 and CDR2 are read off the germline V gene as SQVTM and ANQGSEA. Its CDR3 holds 15 amino acids, cysteine through phenylalanine. Only the CDR3 portion is preserved as DNA: 45 bases, with reading frame beginning at the first base. Library preparation employed the immunoSEQ multiplex PCR assay. A mixture of 60 forward primers for TCR Vbeta segments and 13 reverse primers for TCR Jbeta segments was used in the multiplex PCR. Amplification of the CDR3 region of rearranged TCR beta genes was performed with a multiplex PCR assay on genomic DNA. The amplified TCR beta libraries were sequenced on the Illumina HiSeq System as 87-base-pair reads. In the authors' own workflow: A later analysis tallied tens of millions of unique TCR beta chains across the 666 repertoires, and around 10 million of those chains were shared by two or more donors. A nearest-neighbor algorithm error-corrected the raw reads and collapsed the reads into unique sequences, merging closely related sequences to remove PCR and sequencing errors. V, D and J gene segments were assigned by aligning CDR3 sequences to IMGT reference sequences. For a sequence to be retained, a match of at least six nucleotides to both a V gene segment and a J gene segment was required. Rearrangements were called productive when the CDR3 lacked stop codons and stayed in frame with V and J; all others were non-productive. Following IMGT convention, CDR3 was defined as the stretch from the second conserved V-encoded cysteine up to the conserved J-encoded phenylalanine. The earlier analysis of 587 of the donors excluded sequences that lacked an unambiguous match to a single V gene segment. An earlier analysis of 587 of the donors classified V segments as functional when productive rearrangements were above 56.7% and as segregating when the standard deviation between donors was above 5%. To diagnose cytomegalovirus status from the catalog of TCR beta chain sequences, a statistical classification framework was built. V and J gene assignment, in a later analysis, came from comparing TCR nucleotide sequences with IMGT/GENE-DB human TR gene sequences. The TCRdist pipeline was used in a later analysis to assign CDR3 sequences and most-parsimonious VDJ recombination scenarios. In a later analysis, each TCR beta chain was defined by its CDR3 amino acid sequence together with its V-gene family, and reads without a unique V-gene family were excluded. To address suspected cross-contamination and a sequencing artifact, a later analysis removed around 600 highly shared, low-generation-probability nucleotide sequences. In a later analysis, a clonal expansion index was calculated for each public chain from normalized within-repertoire ranks of inferred template counts. In a later analysis, generation probabilities were computed using a VDJ recombination model fitted to out-of-frame rearrangements, and the results were checked against IGoR. A later analysis scored TCR-TCR, TCR-HLA and TCR-CMV co-occurrence with hypergeometric tests, applying a repertoire-size bias correction to TCR pairs. To estimate false discovery rates, a later analysis permuted the HLA or CMV assignments 20 times. In a later analysis, co-occurring TCRs were grouped using DBSCAN, and TCRdist sequence similarity was added for clustering within HLA-allele-positive subsets. For co-occurrence clustering, repertoires with fewer than 30,000 or more than 120,000 public chains were excluded, along with about five repertoires with anomalous nucleotide sharing. The source is immuneACCESS, and TCRdb retained only in-frame sequences with V and J called. Part of the clones is not carried over; for the studies checked, unresolved V genes explain less than half of this, and the remainder is unexplained. For V, J and clone size, that table is used; D and trimming come from the DNA. The sample data list 98,000 or so clones, and around 77% of these were observed just once. The leading ten clones occupy 7.5% to 9% of the sample.

The sequencing sample was made of PBMCs. The TCR was taken from a female donor in good health and CMV-seronegative. This chain joins TRBV29-1 to TRBJ2-3; TRBD2 matches 9 bases in the middle. The CDR3 has the sequence CSVEFLTSGTNTQYF. The nucleotide sequence is given as TGCAGCGTTGAGTTTTTGACTAGCGGTACGAATACGCAGTATTTT.